Shown below are 30 T cell receptor beta chains from a single sample sequenced in a study of blood T cell repertoires in COVID-19. Sequenced by immunoSEQ multiplex PCR; TCRdb stores in-frame clones only, minus some. Of 250,000 to 350,000 clones listed, roughly 88% are singletons. Material for sequencing was peripheral blood. The receptors shown here come from a human donor with COVID-19, enrolled during active disease. The donor label of this sample is uncertain.

V usage is TRBV28 and J usage is TRBJ2-5, with D possibly matching TRBD2 (6 bases). Germline V CDR1 and CDR2: MDHEN, SYDVKM. CDR3 length equals 16 residues. Trimming pared 5 bases from V and 2 bases from J, leaving 18 bases between. The CDR3 reads CASSIPGHGRQETQYF. The CDR3 DNA reads as TGTGCCAGCAGTATACCAGGACATGGGAGGCAAGAGACCCAGTACTTC. Based on the CDR3 plus reference TRBV28 and TRBJ2-5, the full variable domain is DVKVTQSSRYLVKRTGEKVFLECVQDMDHENMFWYRQDPGLGLRLIYFSYDVKMKEKGDIPEGYSVSREKKERFSLILESASTNQTSMYLCASSIPGHGRQETQYFGPGTRLLVL.

V usage is TRBV7-2 and J usage is TRBJ1-5; D possibly corresponds to TRBD1 (5 bases). CDR1 and CDR2 (germline): SGHTA, FQGNSA. This CDR3 has 14 residues. The V end was cut by 6 bases, the J end by 7 bases, with 16 bases between. This CDR3 is CASSRGGGNQPQHF. CDR3 nucleotide sequence: TGTGCCAGCAGTCGTGGGGGGGGGAACCAGCCCCAGCATTTT.

The chain's CDR3 is CASSLDPPASRATEAFF. The CDR3 bases are TGTGCCAGCAGCTTAGATCCCCCGGCGTCCAGGGCCACTGAAGCTTTCTTT. V gene TRBV7-2 combines with J gene TRBJ1-1; a weak D match, TRBD1 (5 bases). Germline values: CDR1 SGHTA, CDR2 FQGNSA. Trimming shortened V by 1 base and J by 4 bases, and 19 bases separated the two germline ends. The CDR3 spans 17 residues. Based on the CDR3 plus reference TRBV7-2 and TRBJ1-1, the full variable domain is GAGVSQSPSNKVTEKGKDVELRCDPISGHTALYWYRQSLGQGLEFLIYFQGNSAPDKSGLPSDRFSAERTGGSVSTLTIQRTQQEDSAVYLCASSLDPPASRATEAFFGQGTRLTVV.

This clone was picked up one time. The chain uses TRBV4-3 and TRBJ2-3, with 14 nucleotides matching TRBD2. CDR3 size: 15 residues. In germline, CDR1 is LGHNA, CDR2 YSLEER. The V gene end was trimmed by 3 bases and the J gene end by 7 bases; junction bases not matched to a gene: 3. The DNA for the CDR3 is TGCGCCAGCAGCCAGACTAGCGGGAGGGCCAATACGCAGTATTTT. Its protein product is CASSQTSGRANTQYF.

The V and J genes are TRBV10-3 and TRBJ1-3; 7 bases line up with TRBD1. Trimming cost V 7 bases and J 2 bases; bases outside gene matches: 5. This CDR3 is 14 amino acids long. Germline CDR1 reads ENHRY; CDR2 reads SYGVKD. The CDR3 sequence is CAIKEGAAGNTIYF. CDR3 sequence (DNA): TGTGCCATCAAGGAGGGGGCGGCTGGAAACACCATATATTTT.

This chain connects TRBV5-1 to TRBJ2-3, with D possibly being TRBD1 (5 bases). CDR3 length equals 15 residues. Trimming cost V 0 bases and J 2 bases, with 10 bases left between them. Germline V CDR1 and CDR2: SGHRS, YFSETQ. The CDR3 bases are TGCGCCAGCAGCTTGGATAGGGGTTACACAGATACGCAGTATTTT. The encoded protein is CASSLDRGYTDTQYF.

V usage is TRBV9 and J usage is TRBJ1-2, with D unclear. Per the germline V gene, CDR1 is SGDLS and CDR2 is YYNGEE. The CDR3 has 15 residues. V was cut by 2 bases and J by 0 bases, with 11 bases left in between. The CDR3 DNA follows: TGTGCCAGCAGCGTTATTGGCCAAGCTAACTATGGCTACACCTTC. It specifies CASSVIGQANYGYTF. Filled out from reference TRBV9 and TRBJ1-2, the complete variable domain reads DSGVTQTPKHLITATGQRVTLRCSPRSGDLSVYWYQQSLDQGLQFLIQYYNGEERAKGNILERFSAQQFPDLHSELNLSSLELGDSALYFCASSVIGQANYGYTFGSGTRLTVV.

The chain carries TRBV21-1 and TRBJ2-1; the table's D gene call, TRBD2, was not cross checked with the DNA. TRBV21-1 corresponds to a pseudogene. This CDR3 is built from 17 residues. In DNA, the CDR3 is TGTGCCAGCAGCAGGAATTTACTAGCGGGGGCCTACAATGAGCAGTTCTTC. This codes for CASSRNLLAGAYNEQFF.

This chain joins TRBV28 and TRBJ2-1; perhaps TRBD2 as D (5 bases). This CDR3 region has 14 residues. Trimming took off 7 bases at V and 6 bases at J, with 16 bases between the two ends. From germline, CDR1 is MDHEN and CDR2 SYDVKM. The chain's CDR3 is CASTMRAASNEQFF. The DNA of the CDR3 is TGTGCCAGCACGATGCGGGCGGCGAGCAATGAGCAGTTCTTC.

The rearrangement joins TRBV6-6 to TRBJ2-1, with 7 bases lining up with TRBD2. From germline, CDR1 is MNHNY and CDR2 SVGAGI (reference sequence). This CDR3 comprises 15 residues. V lost 5 bases to trimming and J lost 8 bases; unmatched junction nucleotides: 12. CDR3: CASSRDAGVGDEQFF. The CDR3 coding sequence is TGTGCCAGCAGTCGAGACGCGGGGGTGGGAGATGAGCAGTTCTTC.

The genes are TRBV7-6 and TRBJ1-6; no clear D. The V gene's germline CDR1 is SGHVS and CDR2 FNYEAQ. Trimming pared 6 bases from V and 5 bases from J, leaving 14 bases between. This CDR3 is 15 amino acids long. The CDR3 sequence is CASSLRGQDNSPLHF. In DNA form, the CDR3 reads TGTGCCAGCAGTTTGCGGGGTCAAGATAATTCACCCCTCCACTTT.

The rearrangement joins TRBV19 to TRBJ1-5; 12 bases align to TRBD1. Germline V CDR1 and CDR2: LNHDA, SQIVND (reference sequence). V trimming: 4 bases; J trimming: 5 bases; junction bases outside the gene matches: 3. This CDR3 region has 15 residues. The CDR3 here is CASSRGQGAHQPQHF. The CDR3 DNA sequence: TGTGCCAGTAGTAGGGGACAGGGGGCGCATCAGCCCCAGCATTTT.

The chain links TRBV7-8 to TRBJ2-7, with 10 positions matching TRBD2. The CDR3 loop spans 14 amino acids. V dropped 4 bases and J dropped 3; count of bases not matched to a gene: 3. Germline CDR1 SGHVS, CDR2 FQNEAQ. CDR3 in amino acids: CASSSSGRSYEQYF. Written as DNA, the CDR3 is TGTGCCAGCAGCTCTAGCGGGAGAAGCTACGAGCAGTACTTC.

The rearrangement links TRBV7-9 to TRBJ1-4, with a weak D call TRBD1 (5 bases). CDR3 size: 14 residues. V was pared by 3 bases and J by 7 bases, with 12 bases between. Germline lookup yields CDR1 SEHNR and CDR2 FQNEAQ (reference sequence). The CDR3 DNA reads TGTGCCAGCAGCTTGGACGGGGGGAGTGAAAAACTGTTTTTT. Protein product: CASSLDGGSEKLFF.

This clone turned up a few times. J is TRBJ2-1 and V is TRBV12-3 or TRBV12-4; TRBD2 is a possible D gene (5 bases). The CDR3 runs 13 residues. V was shortened by 3 bases and J by 10 bases, with 13 bases between the two germline ends. CDR3 nucleotide sequence: TGTGCCAGCAGTTTTGGGCCCCGACTAGAGCAGTTCTTC. Amino acids: CASSFGPRLEQFF.

V gene TRBV5-1 combines with J gene TRBJ1-3, with 7 bases lining up with TRBD1. This CDR3 spans 17 amino acids. CDR1 and CDR2 from the germline V gene are SGHRS and YFSETQ. With V trimmed by 2 bases and J by 4 bases, 12 bases remained unmatched. The DNA of the CDR3 is TGCGCCAGCAGCTTCCGGGACAGCCGCCTATCAGGAAACACCATATATTTT. Translating gives CASSFRDSRLSGNTIYF.

This sequence joins TRBV6-5 and TRBJ1-2; D is uncertain. Looked up from germline, CDR1 is MNHEY and CDR2 is SVGAGI. Trimming shortened V by 5 bases and J by 8 bases, and 12 bases separated the two germline ends. The CDR3 spans 12 residues. CDR3 coding DNA: TGTGCCAGCAGTCGGCGGGGTGCAGGCTACACCTTC. Protein: CASSRRGAGYTF.

This chain links TRBV27 with TRBJ1-2; TRBD1 matches 7 bases. Trimming took 2 bases from V and 4 from J; bases not matched to a gene: 4. This CDR3 is built from 14 residues. Germline-derived CDR1 and CDR2 are MNHEY and SMNVEV (reference sequence). The CDR3 protein is CASSLAGQSYGYTF. The CDR3 DNA sequence: TGTGCCAGCAGTTTAGCGGGACAGAGCTATGGCTACACCTTC.

The gene calls are TRBV24-1 and TRBJ2-1, with TRBD2 identical over 13 bases. The junction had 4 bases not matched to a gene; V was cut back by 9 bases and J by 0 bases. The CDR3 is 16 residues long. Germline CDR1 is KGHDR and CDR2 is SFDVKD. The CDR3 bases are TGTGCCACCGGACTAGCGGGAGTCCGCTCCTACAATGAGCAGTTCTTC. Translating gives CATGLAGVRSYNEQFF.

The chain couples TRBV6-5 to TRBJ2-3; tentative D call: TRBD2 (5 bases). Trimming left V 7 bases short and J 1 base short, with 15 bases between. From germline, CDR1 is MNHEY and CDR2 SVGAGI. The CDR3 runs 15 residues. CDR3 sequence: CASTRVALGTDTQYF. Here the CDR3 DNA reads TGTGCCAGCACCCGTGTGGCACTAGGCACAGATACGCAGTATTTT.

This chain uses TRBV12-3 or TRBV12-4 with TRBJ2-5; 8 bases match TRBD1. Trimming cost V 7 bases and J 7 bases; bases outside gene matches: 5. CDR3 length: 12 residues. CDR3 nucleotide sequence: TGTGCCAGCACTGGGACAGGAGGGACCCAGTACTTC. Its protein product is CASTGTGGTQYF.

V is TRBV19 and J is TRBJ1-1; no clear D gene. V was trimmed by 8 bases and J by 4 bases, leaving 11 bases between them. This CDR3 is 12 amino acids long. The germline V gene has CDR1 LNHDA and CDR2 SQIVND (reference sequence). CDR3 coding DNA: TGTGCCAGTCTTCACGATAGCACTGAAGCTTTCTTT. This gives the protein CASLHDSTEAFF.

The chain couples TRBV2 to TRBJ2-2, with TRBD1 matching over 9 bases. The CDR3 loop spans 14 amino acids. From germline, CDR1 is SNHLY and CDR2 FYNNEI. With 7 bases clipped from V and 5 bases from J, the junction kept 5 bases outside the gene matches. CDR3 in amino acids: CASITGQGTGELFF. For the CDR3, the DNA is TGTGCCAGCATAACGGGACAGGGTACCGGGGAGCTGTTTTTT.

This clone was recorded once. V gene TRBV25-1 combines with J gene TRBJ1-2; TRBD1 matches at 7 bases. Germline V gene data show CDR1 as MGHDK and CDR2 as SYGVNS. The CDR3 spans 15 residues. With 3 bases clipped from V and 1 base from J, the junction kept 5 bases outside the gene matches. For the CDR3, the DNA is TGTGCCAGCAGTGAGTTCGGGGACAGTAACTATGGCTACACCTTC. Its protein is CASSEFGDSNYGYTF.

The chain is built from TRBV19 and TRBJ2-2, with 15 bases lining up with TRBD2. V lost 5 bases, J lost 4 bases, and 8 bases stayed unmatched. The CDR3 consists of 18 residues. Germline V gene sequence: CDR1 LNHDA, CDR2 SQIVND (reference sequence). The CDR3 DNA is TGTGCCAGTAGTCATGGACTAGCGGGAGGGCCTAGCACCGGGGAGCTGTTTTTT. Its translation: CASSHGLAGGPSTGELFF.

V gene TRBV7-3 combines with J gene TRBJ2-1; 9 bases map to TRBD2. The CDR3 contains 14 residues. V was pared by 3 bases and J by 9 bases, with 6 bases of the junction left unmatched. Germline lookup yields CDR1 SGHTA and CDR2 FQGTGA. The CDR3 DNA follows: TGTGCCAGCAGCTTGTTAAATAGCGGGGGTGAGCAGTTCTTC. It specifies CASSLLNSGGEQFF.

V usage is TRBV27 and J usage is TRBJ1-5; no firm D call. The ends were cut back, 5 bases at V and 0 bases at J, with 5 bases in the middle. The length of the CDR3 is 13 residues. Germline V gene data show CDR1 as MNHEY and CDR2 as SMNVEV (reference sequence). The CDR3 is CASSAYSNQPQHF. The CDR3 DNA reads TGTGCCAGCAGTGCCTATAGCAATCAGCCCCAGCATTTT.

This rearrangement joins TRBV7-2 to TRBJ2-5, with a tentative D call TRBD2 (5 bases). The CDR3 loop spans 15 amino acids. Trimming took 0 bases from V and 5 from J, leaving 13 bases between them. Germline lookup yields CDR1 SGHTA and CDR2 FQGNSA. CDR3: CASSLAGAAGETQYF. CDR3 DNA sequence: TGTGCCAGCAGCTTAGCGGGAGCGGCCGGCGAGACCCAGTACTTC.

V and J are TRBV18 and TRBJ1-4, with TRBD1 matching over 11 bases. The CDR3 runs 17 residues. V shed 2 bases and J 2 bases; nucleotides not matched to a gene: 4. In germline, CDR1 is KGHSH, CDR2 LQKENI. CDR3 residues: CASSPGTGGTTNEKLFF. The CDR3 DNA follows: TGTGCCAGCTCACCAGGGACAGGGGGTACGACTAATGAAAAACTGTTTTTT.

V gene TRBV12-5 combines with J gene TRBJ2-7; 10 bases are a match to TRBD2. With 5 bases clipped from V and 5 bases from J, the junction kept 3 bases outside the gene matches. The length of the CDR3 is 13 residues. Germline CDR1 LGHNT, CDR2 FRNRAP. DNA for the CDR3: TGTGCTAGTGGTCCTGGGACTAGCGACGAGCAGTACTTC. Translating gives CASGPGTSDEQYF.